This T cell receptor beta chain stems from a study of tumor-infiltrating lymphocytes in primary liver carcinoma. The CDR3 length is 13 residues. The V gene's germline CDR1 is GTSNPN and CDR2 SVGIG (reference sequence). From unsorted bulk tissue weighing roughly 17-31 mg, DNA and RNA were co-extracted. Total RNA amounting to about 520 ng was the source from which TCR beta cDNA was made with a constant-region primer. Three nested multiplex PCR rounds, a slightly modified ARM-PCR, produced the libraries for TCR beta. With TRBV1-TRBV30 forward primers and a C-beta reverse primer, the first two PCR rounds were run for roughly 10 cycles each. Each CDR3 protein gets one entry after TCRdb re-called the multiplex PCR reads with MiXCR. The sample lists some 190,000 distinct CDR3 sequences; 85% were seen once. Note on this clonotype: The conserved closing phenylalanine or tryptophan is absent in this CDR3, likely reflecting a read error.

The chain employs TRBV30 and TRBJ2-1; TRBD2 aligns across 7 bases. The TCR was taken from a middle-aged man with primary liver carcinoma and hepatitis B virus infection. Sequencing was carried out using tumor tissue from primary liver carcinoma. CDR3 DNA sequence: TGTTCCTGTAGTCCCAGCGGGAACAATGAGCAGTTCTTA. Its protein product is CSCSPSGNNEQFL.